This T cell receptor (beta chain) was captured in a study of regulatory T cells in long-lasting Graves disease. Time point in this sample: persistent/refractory GD, antithyroid drugs over 5 years with positive TRAb. The authors made the TCR library using RNA they extracted from PBMCs. American Thyroid Association guidelines defined Graves' disease diagnosis. Trimming left V 1 base short and J 5 bases short, with 11 bases between. CDR3 size: 14 residues. To make TCR beta libraries, researchers used iRepertoire HTBI primers and Arm-PCR of CDR3 regions. Source study methods: Samples revealed under 65 TRBV and roughly 15 TRBJ segments. TCRdb ran MiXCR on the multiplex PCR reads and lists one entry per CDR3 protein. The V and J calls and clone size come from TCRdb's table, not from the authors' own analysis. The sample records 300,000 or so distinct CDR3 sequences, roughly a fifth being singletons. In its sample, this clonotype was seen many times.

This receptor was identified in a female donor with Graves disease. The chain links TRBV12-3 or TRBV12-4 to TRBJ2-5; TRBD1 might be the D (5 bases). The sample consisted of peripheral blood mononuclear cells (PBMCs), taken when the disease was refractory, from a patient treated with antithyroid drugs. Here the CDR3 reads CASSLVVGQETQYF. The CDR3 nucleotides read TGTGCCAGCAGTTTAGTTGTGGGGCAGGAGACCCAGTACTTC.